These 10 T cell receptor beta chains share one sample of origin, sequenced in a study of cytomegalovirus exposure and HLA in healthy donors (dated by TCRdb to about 2017). Libraries came from the immunoSEQ multiplex PCR assay. For the multiplex PCR, a mixture combining 60 forward primers for TCR Vbeta segments and 13 reverse primers for TCR Jbeta segments was used. Sourced from immuneACCESS, this table was stored by TCRdb with only in-frame sequences that have V and J called. A share of the clones is absent; for the studies checked, an unresolved V gene accounts for under half, and the remainder has no known explanation. The sample contains some 100,000 clones, approximately 85% of them found a single time. The ten most abundant clones make up approximately 3.9% of the sample. Sequenced: PBMCs. Receptors were obtained from a man between 25 and 39 years old in good health and CMV-seronegative.

This chain links TRBV21-1 with TRBJ2-1; the table gives TRBD2 as D, unverified against the DNA. TRBV21-1 is shown as a pseudogene. The CDR3 is 16 amino acids. CDR3: CASKTNQRSSYNEQFF. The CDR3, as DNA: TGTGCCAGCAAAACGAATCAACGTAGTTCCTACAATGAGCAGTTCTTC.

This chain connects TRBV27 to TRBJ2-3; 7 bases line up with TRBD1. The CDR3 is 13 amino acids. CDR1 and CDR2 from the germline V gene are MNHEY and SMNVEV (reference sequence). Germline trimming cut 6 bases from V and 3 bases from J; bases unmatched to any gene: 3. The CDR3 loop is CASREQGTDTQYF. The CDR3 DNA is TGTGCCAGCAGAGAACAGGGGACAGATACGCAGTATTTT.

The J gene is TRBJ2-5, the V gene TRBV18; TRBD1 matches 7 bases. This CDR3 region has 16 residues. Germline CDR1 reads KGHSH; CDR2 reads LQKENI. V gave up 3 bases and J gave up 5 bases; unmatched junction bases: 12. The CDR3 region is CASSPKGALRTETQYF. The CDR3 DNA sequence: TGTGCCAGCTCACCGAAGGGGGCCCTAAGGACGGAGACCCAGTACTTC.

The chain carries TRBV5-4 and TRBJ2-2; 7 bases map to TRBD1. V lost 4 bases to trimming and J lost 5 bases; unmatched junction nucleotides: 5. Looked up from germline, CDR1 is SGHNT and CDR2 is YYREEE (reference sequence). The CDR3 sequence is 14 residues long. The CDR3 nucleotides are TGTGCCAGCAGCCCAGGACAGGCAACCGGGGAGCTGTTTTTT. Translating it yields CASSPGQATGELFF.

This rearrangement joins TRBV19 to TRBJ2-5; no clear D. V was pared by 5 bases and J by 5 bases, with 12 bases between. CDR3 length: 13 residues. Germline V gene data show CDR1 as LNHDA and CDR2 as SQIVND (reference sequence). CDR3 residues: CASSLGSGETQYF. CDR3 coding DNA: TGTGCCAGTAGTCTAGGGTCCGGGGAGACCCAGTACTTC.

The rearrangement joins TRBV6-5 to TRBJ1-5; D might be TRBD1 (5 bases). Trimming removed 5 bases from V and 0 bases from J, with 11 bases in between. The CDR3 is 15 residues long. CDR1 is MNHEY, CDR2 SVGAGI, per germline. The CDR3 loop is CASSQRQNSNQPQHF. The CDR3 bases are TGTGCCAGCAGTCAACGACAGAATAGCAATCAGCCCCAGCATTTT.

CDR3 sequence (DNA): TGTGCCATCAGTGATAGCAGCTACAATGAGCAGTTCTTC. It specifies CAISDSSYNEQFF. The chain couples TRBV10-3 to TRBJ2-1, with unresolved D. Germline CDR1 reads ENHRY; CDR2 reads SYGVKD. The length of the CDR3 is 13 residues. V was trimmed by 3 bases and J by 3 bases, leaving 6 bases between them.

The chain employs TRBV27 and TRBJ2-1; D is unclear. Trimming removed 3 bases at V and 0 bases at J, with 9 bases between. The CDR3 has 15 amino acids. Germline CDR1 MNHEY, CDR2 SMNVEV (reference sequence). The CDR3 is CASSFALNSYNEQFF. DNA of the CDR3: TGTGCCAGCAGTTTCGCCCTAAACTCCTACAATGAGCAGTTCTTC.

The chain has TRBV5-5 and TRBJ1-5; D is ambiguous. Germline V CDR1 and CDR2: SGHKS, YYEKEE (reference sequence). Between the trimmed V and J ends, which lost 2 bases and 9 bases, there was a span of 9 bases. The CDR3 is 12 amino acids. This CDR3 reads CASSFGEPPQHF. The DNA for the CDR3 is TGTGCCAGCAGCTTTGGGGAGCCGCCCCAGCATTTT.

V gene TRBV2 combines with J gene TRBJ1-2, with TRBD1 matching 10 bases. The CDR3 consists of 14 residues. J gave up 6 bases and V 6 bases, and 7 bases lay outside the gene matches. Germline CDR1 is SNHLY and CDR2 is FYNNEI. The CDR3: CASRSGTGANGYTF. CDR3 nucleotides: TGTGCCAGCAGATCCGGGACAGGGGCCAATGGCTACACCTTC.